This T cell receptor beta chain was observed in a study of blood T cell repertoires in COVID-19. Adults between about 18 and 95 years of age took part from fewer than 30 US areas. Note on this clone: At one end the junction does not follow the germline gene, possibly because of a read error.

The CDR3 covers 16 residues. Germline V gene data show CDR1 as LGHDT and CDR2 as YNNKEL (reference sequence). Assay: immunoSEQ multiplex PCR; the TCRdb copy retains only in-frame clones and omits some. The sample gives nearly 250,000 clones, approximately 85% of which show up once; approximately 9.6% is in the top ten. Input material: PBMCs or T cells enriched from blood (not recorded which). V is TRBV3-1 (or the pseudogene TRBV3-2) and J is TRBJ2-5; 10 bases are shared with TRBD2. This sequence originates from a woman in her forties or fifties with acute COVID-19. The chain's CDR3 is CTSSPPLLAGGETQYF. The CDR3 coding sequence is TGTACCAGCAGCCCCCCCCTCTTAGCGGGGGGAGAGACCCAGTACTTC.